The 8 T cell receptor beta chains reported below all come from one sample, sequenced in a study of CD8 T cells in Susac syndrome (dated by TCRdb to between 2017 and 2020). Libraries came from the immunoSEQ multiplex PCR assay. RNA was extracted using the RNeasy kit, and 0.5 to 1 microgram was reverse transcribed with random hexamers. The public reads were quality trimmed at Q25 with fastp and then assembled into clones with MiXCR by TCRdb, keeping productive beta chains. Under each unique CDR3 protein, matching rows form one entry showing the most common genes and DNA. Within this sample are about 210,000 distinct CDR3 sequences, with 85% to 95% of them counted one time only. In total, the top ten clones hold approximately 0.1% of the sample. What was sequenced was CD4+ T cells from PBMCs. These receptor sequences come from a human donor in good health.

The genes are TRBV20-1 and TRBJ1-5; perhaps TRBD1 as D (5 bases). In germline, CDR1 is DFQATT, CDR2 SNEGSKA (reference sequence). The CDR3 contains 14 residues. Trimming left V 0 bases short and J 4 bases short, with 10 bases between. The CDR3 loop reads CSAREGQSNQPQHF. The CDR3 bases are TGCAGTGCTAGAGAGGGGCAGTCGAATCAGCCCCAGCATTTT.

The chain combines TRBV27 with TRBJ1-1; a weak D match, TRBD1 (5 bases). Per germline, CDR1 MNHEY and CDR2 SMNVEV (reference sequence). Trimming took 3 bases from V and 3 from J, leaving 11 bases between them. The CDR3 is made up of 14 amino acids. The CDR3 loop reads CASSFTRDYTEAFF. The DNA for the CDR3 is TGTGCCAGCAGTTTCACCAGGGACTACACTGAAGCTTTCTTT.

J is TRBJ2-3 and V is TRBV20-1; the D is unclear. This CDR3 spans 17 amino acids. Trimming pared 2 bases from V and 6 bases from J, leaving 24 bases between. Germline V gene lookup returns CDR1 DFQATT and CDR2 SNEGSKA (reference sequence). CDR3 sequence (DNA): TGCAGTGCTAGATTACCAGGAAAACAGTCCAGACTGGATACGCAGTATTTT. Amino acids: CSARLPGKQSRLDTQYF.

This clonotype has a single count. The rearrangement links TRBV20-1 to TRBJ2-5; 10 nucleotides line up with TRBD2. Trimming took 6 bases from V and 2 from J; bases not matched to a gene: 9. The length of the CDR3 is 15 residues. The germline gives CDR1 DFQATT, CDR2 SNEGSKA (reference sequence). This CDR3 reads CSALSASGGQETQYF. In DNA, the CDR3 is TGCAGTGCGCTGAGCGCTAGCGGGGGTCAAGAGACCCAGTACTTC.

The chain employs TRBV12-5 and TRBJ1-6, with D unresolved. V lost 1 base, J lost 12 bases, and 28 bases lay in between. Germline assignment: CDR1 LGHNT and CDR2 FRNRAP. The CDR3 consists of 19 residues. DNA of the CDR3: TGTGCTAGTGGTTTGGAGCCCGAATTTGCCGACGCCGCAGGTCGACCCCTCCACTTT. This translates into CASGLEPEFADAAGRPLHF.

For the CDR3, the DNA is TGCAGCGTCGCAGACAGGGGATTAGTCGTCGAGCAGTACGTC. Its protein product is CSVADRGLVVEQYV. The chain uses TRBV29-1 and TRBJ2-7, with 8 bases fitting TRBD1. Germline V gene lookup returns CDR1 SQVTM and CDR2 ANQGSEA. V was pared by 6 bases and J by 6 bases, with 13 bases of the junction left unmatched. The CDR3 runs to 14 residues.

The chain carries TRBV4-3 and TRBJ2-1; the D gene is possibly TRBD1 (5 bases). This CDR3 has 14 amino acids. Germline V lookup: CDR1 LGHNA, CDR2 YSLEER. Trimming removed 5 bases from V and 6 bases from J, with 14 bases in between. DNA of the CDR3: TGCGCCAGCAGCGAACCAGGGAACGGCAATGAGCAGTTCTTC. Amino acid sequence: CASSEPGNGNEQFF.

CDR3 in amino acids: CSVEEPYSGRAVETQYF. For the CDR3, the DNA is TGCAGCGTTGAAGAACCCTACAGCGGGAGGGCGGTTGAGACCCAGTACTTC. The rearrangement joins TRBV29-1 to TRBJ2-5, with 10 bases matching TRBD2. CDR3 length: 17 residues. Losses at the gene ends were 0 bases for V and 5 bases for J; bases not matched to a gene: 12. The germline V gene encodes CDR1 SQVTM and CDR2 ANQGSEA.